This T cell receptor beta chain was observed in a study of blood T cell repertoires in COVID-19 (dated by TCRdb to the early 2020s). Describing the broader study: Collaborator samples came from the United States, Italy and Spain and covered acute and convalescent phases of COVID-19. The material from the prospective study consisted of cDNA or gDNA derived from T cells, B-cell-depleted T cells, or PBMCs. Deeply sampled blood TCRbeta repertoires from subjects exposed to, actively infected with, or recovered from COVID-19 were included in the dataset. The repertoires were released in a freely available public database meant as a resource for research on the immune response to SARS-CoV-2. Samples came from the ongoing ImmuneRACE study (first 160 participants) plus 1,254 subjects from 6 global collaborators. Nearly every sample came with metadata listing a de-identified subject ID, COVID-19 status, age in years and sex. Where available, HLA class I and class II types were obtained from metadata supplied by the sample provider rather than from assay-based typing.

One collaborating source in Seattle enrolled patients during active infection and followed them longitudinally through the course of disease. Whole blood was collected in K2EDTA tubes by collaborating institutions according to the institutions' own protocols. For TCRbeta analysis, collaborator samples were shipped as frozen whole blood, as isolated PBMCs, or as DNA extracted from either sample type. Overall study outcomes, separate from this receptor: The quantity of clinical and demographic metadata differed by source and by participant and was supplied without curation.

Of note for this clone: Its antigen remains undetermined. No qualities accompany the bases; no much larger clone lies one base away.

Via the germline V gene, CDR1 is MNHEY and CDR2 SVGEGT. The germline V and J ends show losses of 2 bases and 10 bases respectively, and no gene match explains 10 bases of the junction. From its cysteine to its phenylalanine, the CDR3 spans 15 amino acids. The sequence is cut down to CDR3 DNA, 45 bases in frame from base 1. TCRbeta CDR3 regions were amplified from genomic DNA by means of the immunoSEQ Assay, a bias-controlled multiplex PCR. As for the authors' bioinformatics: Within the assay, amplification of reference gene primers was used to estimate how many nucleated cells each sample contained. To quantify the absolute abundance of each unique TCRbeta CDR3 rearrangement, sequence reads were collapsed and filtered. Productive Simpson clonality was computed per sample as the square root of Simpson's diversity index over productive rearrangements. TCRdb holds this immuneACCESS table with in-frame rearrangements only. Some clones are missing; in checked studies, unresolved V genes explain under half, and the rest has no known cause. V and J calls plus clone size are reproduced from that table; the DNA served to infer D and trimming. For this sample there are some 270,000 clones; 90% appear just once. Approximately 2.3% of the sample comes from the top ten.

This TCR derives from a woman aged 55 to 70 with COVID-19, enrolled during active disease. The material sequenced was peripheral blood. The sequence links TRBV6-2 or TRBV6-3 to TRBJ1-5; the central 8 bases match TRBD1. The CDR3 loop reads CASSYPGTGALPQHF. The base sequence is TGTGCCAGCAGTTACCCCGGGACAGGCGCCCTACCCCAGCATTTT.